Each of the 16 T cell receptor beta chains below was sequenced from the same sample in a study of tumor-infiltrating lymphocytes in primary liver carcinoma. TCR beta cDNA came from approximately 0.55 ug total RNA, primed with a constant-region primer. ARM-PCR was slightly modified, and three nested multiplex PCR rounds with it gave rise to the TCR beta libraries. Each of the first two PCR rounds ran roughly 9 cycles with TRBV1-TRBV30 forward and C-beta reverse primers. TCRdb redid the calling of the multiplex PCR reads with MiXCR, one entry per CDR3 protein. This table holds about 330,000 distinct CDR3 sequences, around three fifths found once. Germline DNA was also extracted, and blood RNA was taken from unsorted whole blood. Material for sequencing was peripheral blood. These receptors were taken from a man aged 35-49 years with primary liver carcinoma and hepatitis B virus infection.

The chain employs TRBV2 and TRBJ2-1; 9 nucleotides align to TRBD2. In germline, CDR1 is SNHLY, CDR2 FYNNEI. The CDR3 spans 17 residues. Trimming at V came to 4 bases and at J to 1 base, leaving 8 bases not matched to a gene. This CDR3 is CASSGETSGNSYNEQFF. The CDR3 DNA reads TGTGCCAGCAGTGGCGAGACTAGCGGAAATTCCTACAATGAGCAGTTCTTC.

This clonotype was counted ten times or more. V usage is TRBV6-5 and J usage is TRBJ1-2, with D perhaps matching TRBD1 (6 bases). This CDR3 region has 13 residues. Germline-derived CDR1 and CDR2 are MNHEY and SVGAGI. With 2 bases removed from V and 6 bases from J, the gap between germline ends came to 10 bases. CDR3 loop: CASSYQGWDGYTF. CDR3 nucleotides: TGTGCCAGCAGTTACCAGGGGTGGGATGGCTACACCTTC.

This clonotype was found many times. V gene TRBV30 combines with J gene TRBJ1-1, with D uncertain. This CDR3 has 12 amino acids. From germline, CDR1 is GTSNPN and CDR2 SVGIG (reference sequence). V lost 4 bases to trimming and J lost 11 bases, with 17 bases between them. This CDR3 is CAWNRQSREAFF. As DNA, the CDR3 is TGTGCCTGGAACCGTCAGTCTCGGGAGGCTTTCTTT. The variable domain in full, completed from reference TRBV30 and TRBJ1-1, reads SQTIHQWPATLVQPVGSPLSLECTVEGTSNPNLYWYRQAAGRGLQLLFYSVGIGQISSEVPQNLSASRPQDRQFILSSKKLLLSDSGFYLCAWNRQSREAFFGQGTRLTVV.

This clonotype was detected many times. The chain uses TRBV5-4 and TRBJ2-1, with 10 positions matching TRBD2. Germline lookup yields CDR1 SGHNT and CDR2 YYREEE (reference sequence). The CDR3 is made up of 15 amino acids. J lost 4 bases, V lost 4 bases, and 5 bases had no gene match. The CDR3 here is CASSPRTSGYNEQFF. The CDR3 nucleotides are TGTGCCAGCAGCCCCCGGACTAGCGGTTACAATGAGCAGTTCTTC.

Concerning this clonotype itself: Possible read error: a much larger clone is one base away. CDR3 region: CASSYSIRYGINQPQHF. The DNA for the CDR3 is TGTGCCAGCAGTTACTCGATCCGGTACGGAATCAATCAGCCCCAGCATTTT. The V and J genes are TRBV6-2 or TRBV6-3 and TRBJ1-5, with D hard to call. The germline CDR1 and CDR2 sequences are MNHEY and SVGEGT. Trimming took off 0 bases at V and 3 bases at J, with 15 bases between the two ends. The CDR3 is made up of 17 amino acids.

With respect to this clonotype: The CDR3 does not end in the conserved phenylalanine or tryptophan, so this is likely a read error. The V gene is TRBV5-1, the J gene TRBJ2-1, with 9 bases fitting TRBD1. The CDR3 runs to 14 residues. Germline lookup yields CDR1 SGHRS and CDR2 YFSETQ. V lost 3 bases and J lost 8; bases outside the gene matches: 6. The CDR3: CASSSTGQGYEQFS. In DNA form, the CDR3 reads TGCGCCAGCAGCTCGACGGGACAGGGCTATGAGCAGTTCTCC.

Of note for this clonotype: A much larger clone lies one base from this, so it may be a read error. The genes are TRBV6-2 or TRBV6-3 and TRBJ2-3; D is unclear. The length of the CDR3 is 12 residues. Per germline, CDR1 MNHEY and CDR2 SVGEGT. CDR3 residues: CASRTALDKQYF. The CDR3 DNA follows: TGTGCCAGCAGGACCGCTTTGGATAAGCAGTATTTT.

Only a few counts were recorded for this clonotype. Written as DNA, the CDR3 is TGCGCCAGCAGCTTGGCCATCATTCAGTACTTC. Amino acid sequence: CASSLAIIQYF. The chain has TRBV5-1 and TRBJ2-4; D call uncertain. Trimming removed 0 bases at V and 9 bases at J, with 4 bases between. CDR1 and CDR2 from the germline V gene are SGHRS and YFSETQ. The CDR3 contains 11 residues.

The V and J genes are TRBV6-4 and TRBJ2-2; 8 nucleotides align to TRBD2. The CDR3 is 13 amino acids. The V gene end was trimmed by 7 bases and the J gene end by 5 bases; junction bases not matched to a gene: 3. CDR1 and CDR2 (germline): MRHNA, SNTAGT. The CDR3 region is CASIAGKTGELFF. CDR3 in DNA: TGTGCCAGCATAGCGGGAAAAACCGGGGAGCTGTTTTTT.

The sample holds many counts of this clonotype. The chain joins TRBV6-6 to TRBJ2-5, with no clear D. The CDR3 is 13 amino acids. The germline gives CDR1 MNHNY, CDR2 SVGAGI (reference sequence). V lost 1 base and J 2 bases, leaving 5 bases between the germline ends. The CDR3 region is CASSYLEQETQYF. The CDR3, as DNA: TGTGCCAGCAGTTACTTGGAGCAAGAGACCCAGTACTTC.

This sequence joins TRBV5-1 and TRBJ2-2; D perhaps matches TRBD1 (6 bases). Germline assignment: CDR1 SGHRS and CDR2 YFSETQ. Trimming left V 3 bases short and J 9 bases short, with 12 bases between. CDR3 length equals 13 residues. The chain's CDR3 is CASSYRVTWELFF. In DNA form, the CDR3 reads TGCGCCAGCAGCTACAGGGTGACCTGGGAGCTGTTTTTT.

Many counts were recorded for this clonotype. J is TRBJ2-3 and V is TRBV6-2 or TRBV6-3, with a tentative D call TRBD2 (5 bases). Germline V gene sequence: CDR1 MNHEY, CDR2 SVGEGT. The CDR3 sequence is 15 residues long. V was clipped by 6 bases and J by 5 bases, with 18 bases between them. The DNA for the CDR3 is TGTGCCAGCAGGGAACAGCCCCGGGGTGGAGATACGCAGTATTTT. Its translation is CASREQPRGGDTQYF.

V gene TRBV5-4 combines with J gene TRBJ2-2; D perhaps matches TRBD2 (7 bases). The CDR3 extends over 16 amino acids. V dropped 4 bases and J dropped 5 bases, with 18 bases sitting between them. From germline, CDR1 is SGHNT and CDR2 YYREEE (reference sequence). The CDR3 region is CASSNLGGAPTGELFF. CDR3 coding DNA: TGTGCCAGCAGCAATCTAGGGGGGGCTCCAACCGGGGAGCTGTTTTTT.

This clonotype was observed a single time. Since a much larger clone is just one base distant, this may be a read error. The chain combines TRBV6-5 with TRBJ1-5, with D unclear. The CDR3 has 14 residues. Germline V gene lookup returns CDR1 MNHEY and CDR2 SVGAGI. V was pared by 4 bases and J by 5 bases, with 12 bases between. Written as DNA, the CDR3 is TGTGCCAGCAGTTCCCTGGTAACGTATCAGCCCCAGCATTTT. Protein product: CASSSLVTYQPQHF.

CDR3 in amino acids: CASSLAGAADTQYF. In DNA, the CDR3 is TGTGCCAGCAGCTTAGCGGGAGCGGCAGATACGCAGTATTTT. This chain links TRBV7-8 with TRBJ2-3; TRBD2 is a possible D gene (5 bases). CDR1 and CDR2 (germline): SGHVS, FQNEAQ. The CDR3 covers 14 residues. Trimming stripped 0 bases from V and 4 bases from J, with 8 bases between.

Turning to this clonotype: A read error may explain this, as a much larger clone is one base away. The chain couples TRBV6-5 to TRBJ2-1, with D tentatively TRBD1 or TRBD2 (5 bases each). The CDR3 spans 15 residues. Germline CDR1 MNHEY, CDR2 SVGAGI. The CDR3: CDSSPEWGSHNEQFF. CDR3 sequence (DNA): TGTGACAGCAGTCCCGAGTGGGGGTCTCACAATGAGCAGTTCTTC.